This entry describes one T cell receptor (beta chain). Its cognate antigen is unknown. This CDR3 is 14 amino acids long. The germline V gene has CDR1 SNHLY and CDR2 FYNNEI. V dropped 4 bases and J dropped 4; count of bases not matched to a gene: 5. These data come from a study of long-term antiretroviral therapy in people with HIV. Study observations and caveats: Within the repertoire, clones expanded before ART were dominant at all time points. Patients on ART gained diversity, which nonetheless stayed below transplant donor controls.

A v3.0 immunoSEQ assay was performed at survey level. Researchers set sequencing to target roughly 40,000-50,000 T-cell genomes per sample. Some clones are missing from TCRdb's copy, which holds only in-frame ones; the method was immunoSEQ multiplex PCR. The sample yields roughly 18,000 clones, 75% to 95% seen once. The chain is built from TRBV2 and TRBJ1-2; 8 bases match TRBD1. The source material was unsorted PBMCs, sampled 3 years after starting antiretroviral therapy. The sequence was obtained from a man between 45 and 60 years old with HIV. The CDR3: CASSAQGEGYGYTF. The CDR3 coding sequence is TGTGCCAGCAGTGCACAGGGGGAGGGCTATGGCTACACCTTC.